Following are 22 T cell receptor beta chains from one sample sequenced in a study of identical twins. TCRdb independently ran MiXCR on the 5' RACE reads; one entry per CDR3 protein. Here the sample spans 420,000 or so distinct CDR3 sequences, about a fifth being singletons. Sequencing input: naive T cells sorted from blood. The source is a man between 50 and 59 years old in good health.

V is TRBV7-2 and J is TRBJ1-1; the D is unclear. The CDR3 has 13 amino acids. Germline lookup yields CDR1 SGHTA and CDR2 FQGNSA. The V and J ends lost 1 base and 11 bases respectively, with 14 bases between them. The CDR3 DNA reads TGTGCCAGCAGCTTAGATCGTAGGGATGAGGCTTTCTTT. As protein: CASSLDRRDEAFF.

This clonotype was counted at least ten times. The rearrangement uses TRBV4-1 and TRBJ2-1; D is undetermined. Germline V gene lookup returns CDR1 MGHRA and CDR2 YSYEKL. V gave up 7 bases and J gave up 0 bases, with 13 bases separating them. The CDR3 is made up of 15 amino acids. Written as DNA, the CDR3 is TGCGCCAGCAAGGGAACAGAGAGCTCCTACAATGAGCAGTTCTTC. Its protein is CASKGTESSYNEQFF.

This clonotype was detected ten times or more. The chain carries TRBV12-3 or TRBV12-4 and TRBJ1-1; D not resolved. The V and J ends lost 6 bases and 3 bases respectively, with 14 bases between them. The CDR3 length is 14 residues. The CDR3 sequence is CASSPVVRDTEAFF. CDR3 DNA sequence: TGTGCCAGCAGCCCGGTTGTGAGAGACACTGAAGCTTTCTTT.

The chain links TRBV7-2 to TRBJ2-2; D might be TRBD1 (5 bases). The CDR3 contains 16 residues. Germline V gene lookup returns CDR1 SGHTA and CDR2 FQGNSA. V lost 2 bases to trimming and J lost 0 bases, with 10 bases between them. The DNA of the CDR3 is TGTGCCAGCAGCTTATTCCCAGGGACGAACACCGGGGAGCTGTTTTTT. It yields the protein CASSLFPGTNTGELFF.

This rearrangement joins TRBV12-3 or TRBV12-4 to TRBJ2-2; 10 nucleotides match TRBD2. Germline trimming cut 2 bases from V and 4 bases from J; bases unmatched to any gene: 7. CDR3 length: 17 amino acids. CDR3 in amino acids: CASSLQASGSVTGELFF. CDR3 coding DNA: TGTGCCAGCAGTTTACAGGCTAGCGGGAGTGTCACCGGGGAGCTGTTTTTT.

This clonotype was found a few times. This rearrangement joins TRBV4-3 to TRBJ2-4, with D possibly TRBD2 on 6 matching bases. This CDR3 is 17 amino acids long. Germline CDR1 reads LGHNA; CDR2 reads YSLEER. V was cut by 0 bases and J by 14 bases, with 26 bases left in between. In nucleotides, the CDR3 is TGCGCCAGCAGCCAAGATCCGGGGATTGGCGGGGTGGCCCCTGAGTACTTC. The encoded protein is CASSQDPGIGGVAPEYF.

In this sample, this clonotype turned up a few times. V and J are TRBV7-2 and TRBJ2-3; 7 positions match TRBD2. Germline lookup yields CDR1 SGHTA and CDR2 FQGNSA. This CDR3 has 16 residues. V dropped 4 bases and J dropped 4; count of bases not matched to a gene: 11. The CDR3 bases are TGTGCCAGCAGCTCCCATGGCGCGGGAGTTGCAGATACGCAGTATTTT. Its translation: CASSSHGAGVADTQYF.

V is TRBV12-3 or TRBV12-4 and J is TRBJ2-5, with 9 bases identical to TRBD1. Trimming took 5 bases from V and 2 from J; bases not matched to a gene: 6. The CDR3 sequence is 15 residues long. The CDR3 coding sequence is TGTGCCAGCAGTAGGGGACAGGGACGTCAAGAGACCCAGTACTTC. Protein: CASSRGQGRQETQYF.

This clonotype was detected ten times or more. CDR3 loop: CASSLQTGRTDTQYF. CDR3 coding DNA: TGCGCCAGCAGCCTACAGACAGGGCGCACAGATACGCAGTATTTT. This chain links TRBV5-1 with TRBJ2-3; 7 bases match TRBD1. The junction had 6 bases not matched to a gene; V was cut back by 4 bases and J by 1 base. From germline, CDR1 is SGHRS and CDR2 YFSETQ. The CDR3 extends over 15 amino acids.

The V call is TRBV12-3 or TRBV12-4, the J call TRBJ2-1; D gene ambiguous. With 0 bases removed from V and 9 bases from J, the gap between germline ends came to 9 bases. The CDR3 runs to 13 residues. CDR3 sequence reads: CASSLAQLSEQFF. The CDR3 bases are TGTGCCAGCAGTTTAGCCCAGTTAAGTGAGCAGTTCTTC.

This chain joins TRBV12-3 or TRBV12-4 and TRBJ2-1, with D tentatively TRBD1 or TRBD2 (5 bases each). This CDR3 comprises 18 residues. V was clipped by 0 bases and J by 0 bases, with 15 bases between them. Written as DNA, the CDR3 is TGTGCCAGCAGTTTAGCGCTGGAAGGGGAGAGCTCCTACAATGAGCAGTTCTTC. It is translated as CASSLALEGESSYNEQFF.

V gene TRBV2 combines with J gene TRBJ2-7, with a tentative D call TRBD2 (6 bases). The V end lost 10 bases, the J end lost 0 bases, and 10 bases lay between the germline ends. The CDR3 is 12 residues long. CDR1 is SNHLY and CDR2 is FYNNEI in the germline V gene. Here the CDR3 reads CATGEASYEQYF. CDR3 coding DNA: TGTGCCACCGGGGAGGCCTCCTACGAGCAGTACTTC.

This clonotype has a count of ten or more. CDR3 nucleotides: TGTGCCAGCAGCTTGATGACAGGGGAATACAATGAGCAGTTCTTC. It translates to CASSLMTGEYNEQFF. The rearrangement links TRBV7-6 to TRBJ2-1; 8 nucleotides match TRBD1. The CDR3 is 15 residues long. V lost 3 bases and J lost 4; bases outside the gene matches: 5. The germline CDR1 and CDR2 sequences are SGHVS and FNYEAQ.

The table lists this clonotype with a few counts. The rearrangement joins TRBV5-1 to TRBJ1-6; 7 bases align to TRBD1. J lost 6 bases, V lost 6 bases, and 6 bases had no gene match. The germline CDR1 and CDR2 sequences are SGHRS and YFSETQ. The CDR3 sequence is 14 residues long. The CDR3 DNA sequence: TGCGCCAGCATGGGACAGACATCTAATTCACCCCTCCACTTT. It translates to CASMGQTSNSPLHF.

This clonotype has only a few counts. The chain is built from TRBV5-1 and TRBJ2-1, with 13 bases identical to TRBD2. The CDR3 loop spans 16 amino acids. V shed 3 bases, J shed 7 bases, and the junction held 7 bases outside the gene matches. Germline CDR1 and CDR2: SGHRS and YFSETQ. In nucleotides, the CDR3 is TGCGCCAGCAGCTGGGCGGGACTAGCGGGAACTAATGAGCAGTTCTTC. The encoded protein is CASSWAGLAGTNEQFF.

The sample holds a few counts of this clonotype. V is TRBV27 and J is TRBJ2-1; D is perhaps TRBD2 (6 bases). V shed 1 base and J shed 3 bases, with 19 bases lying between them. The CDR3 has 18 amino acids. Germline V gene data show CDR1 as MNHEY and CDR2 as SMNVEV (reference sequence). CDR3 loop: CASSLYWRKTSLYNEQFF. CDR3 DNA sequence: TGTGCCAGCAGTTTATATTGGAGGAAAACTAGCCTCTACAATGAGCAGTTCTTC.

CDR3 sequence: CASSLYVRGSSYNEQFF. The CDR3 DNA is TGTGCCAGCAGCCTCTATGTACGGGGGAGCTCCTACAATGAGCAGTTCTTC. The chain couples TRBV4-2 to TRBJ2-1; D is possibly TRBD2 (6 bases). Trimming shortened V by 4 bases and J by 0 bases, and 16 bases separated the two germline ends. The length of the CDR3 is 17 residues. Germline V gene data show CDR1 as LGHNA and CDR2 as YNFKEQ.

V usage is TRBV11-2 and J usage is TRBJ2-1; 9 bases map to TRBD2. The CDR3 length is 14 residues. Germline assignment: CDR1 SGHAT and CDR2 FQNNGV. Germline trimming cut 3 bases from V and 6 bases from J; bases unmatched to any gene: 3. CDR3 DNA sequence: TGTGCCAGCAGCTTTGCTAGCGGGATCAATGAGCAGTTCTTC. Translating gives CASSFASGINEQFF.

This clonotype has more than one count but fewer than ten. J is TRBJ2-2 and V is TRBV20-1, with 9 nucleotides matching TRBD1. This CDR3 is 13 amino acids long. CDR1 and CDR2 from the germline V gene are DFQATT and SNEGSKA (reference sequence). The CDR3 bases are TGCAGCTTAGGGACAGGGATCACCGGGGAGCTGTTTTTT. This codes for CSLGTGITGELFF.

CDR3 protein: CASSQQPGLVYNEQFF. DNA of the CDR3: TGTGCCAGCAGCCAACAGCCGGGACTAGTCTACAATGAGCAGTTCTTC. The V and J genes are TRBV4-2 and TRBJ2-1; 8 nucleotides align to TRBD2. CDR3 length: 16 residues. Trimming at V came to 2 bases and at J to 3 bases, leaving 6 bases not matched to a gene. Germline V CDR1 and CDR2: LGHNA, YNFKEQ.

CDR3 DNA: TGCGCCAGCAGCACTGGAGGTCTAGCGGGAGACATTCAGTACTTC. Its protein product is CASSTGGLAGDIQYF. This chain connects TRBV5-1 to TRBJ2-4, with TRBD2 identical over 10 bases. Germline CDR1 is SGHRS and CDR2 is YFSETQ. This CDR3 is 15 amino acids long. Trimming cost V 4 bases and J 8 bases; bases outside gene matches: 9.

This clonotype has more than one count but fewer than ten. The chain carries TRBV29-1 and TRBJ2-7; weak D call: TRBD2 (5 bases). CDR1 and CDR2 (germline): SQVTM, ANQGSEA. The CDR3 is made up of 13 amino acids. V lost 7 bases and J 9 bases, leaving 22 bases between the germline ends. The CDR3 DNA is TGCAGCGCGGGAAGGACGGATTATGAAGGGCAGTACTTC. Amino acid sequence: CSAGRTDYEGQYF.